The 27 T cell receptor beta chains in this list originate from one sample, sequenced in a study of regulatory T cells in long-lasting Graves disease. Through Arm-PCR of CDR3 regions and iRepertoire HTBI primers, TCR beta libraries were built. A single record per CDR3 protein comes from TCRdb applying MiXCR to the multiplex PCR reads. The sample gives 350,000 to 500,000 distinct CDR3 sequences, roughly 17% of which show up once; 20% to 25% is in the top ten. Time point of the sample: newly diagnosed GD, antithyroid drugs for less than 3 months. Researchers made the TCR library from RNA that was extracted from PBMCs. These data were also filed under a second study, of T cells in Graves' hyperthyroidism and ophthalmopathy.

The material was peripheral blood mononuclear cells (PBMCs), obtained at new diagnosis, from a patient treated with antithyroid drugs. These TCRs come from a woman in her late teens or twenties with Graves disease.

J is TRBJ2-7 and V is TRBV20-1, with 11 bases that match TRBD2. Looked up from germline, CDR1 is DFQATT and CDR2 is SNEGSKA (reference sequence). V lost 6 bases and J lost 0; bases outside the gene matches: 7. The CDR3 is made up of 15 amino acids. The CDR3 region has the DNA TGCAGTGCAATACCGGGACTAGCGGTCTCCTACGAGCAGTACTTC. It yields the protein CSAIPGLAVSYEQYF.

This clonotype was detected once. The gene calls are TRBV6-1 and TRBJ1-2, with TRBD1 identical over 7 bases. Per the germline V gene, CDR1 is MNHNS and CDR2 is SASEGT. V shed 6 bases, J shed 4 bases, and the junction held 14 bases outside the gene matches. This CDR3 is 16 amino acids long. The CDR3 coding sequence is TGTGCCAGCAGCCTCCAGTTGACAGGGTTGACCTATGGCTACACCTTC. Translating gives CASSLQLTGLTYGYTF.

This clonotype was counted many times. V is TRBV20-1 and J is TRBJ2-7; the match to TRBD1 covers 11 bases. V lost 5 bases and J lost 6; bases outside the gene matches: 3. The germline CDR1 and CDR2 sequences are DFQATT and SNEGSKA (reference sequence). The CDR3 has 12 amino acids. This chain's CDR3 is CSAGTGGFEQYF. CDR3 in DNA: TGCAGTGCTGGGACAGGGGGGTTCGAGCAGTACTTC.

This clonotype was counted a few times. V gene TRBV2 combines with J gene TRBJ2-1; the match to TRBD1 covers 10 bases. CDR1 is SNHLY and CDR2 is FYNNEI in the germline V gene. The CDR3 is 15 residues long. J was trimmed by 1 base and V by 9 bases; bases with no gene match: 6. In DNA, the CDR3 is TGTGCCAGAAGGCCGGGACAGGGGTCCTACAATGAGCAGTTCTTC. Translating it yields CARRPGQGSYNEQFF.

This clonotype was seen repeatedly, ten times or more. The CDR3 DNA is TGTGCCAGCAGCTCTCTCAGCACGGCCGGGGAGCTGTTTTTT. Its translation: CASSSLSTAGELFF. The J gene is TRBJ2-2, the V gene TRBV7-8; D is unclear. CDR1 is SGHVS and CDR2 is FQNEAQ in the germline V gene. The CDR3 consists of 14 residues. V dropped 4 bases and J dropped 6 bases, with 12 bases sitting between them.

Comment on this clonotype: A read error may be the cause here, since a much bigger clone is one base away. CDR3 in amino acids: CASSLGPDAYEQFF. CDR3 DNA sequence: TGTGCCAGCAGCTTAGGCCCCGATGCCTACGAGCAGTTCTTC. The chain carries TRBV13 and TRBJ2-1, with D hard to call. This CDR3 has 14 amino acids. CDR1 PRHDT and CDR2 FYEKMQ come from the germline V gene (reference sequence). Trimming took 0 bases from V and 10 from J, leaving 13 bases between them.

This clonotype has a count of ten or more. This rearrangement joins TRBV18 to TRBJ2-7, with TRBD1 matching 10 bases. The CDR3 consists of 15 residues. J was trimmed by 4 bases and V by 5 bases; bases with no gene match: 8. The germline CDR1 and CDR2 sequences are KGHSH and LQKENI. CDR3 sequence (DNA): TGTGCCAGCTCAAGCAGACAGGGGGCGGGATACGAGCAGTACTTC. It yields the protein CASSSRQGAGYEQYF.

The CDR3: CASSPRPGQSYEQYF. DNA of the CDR3: TGTGCCAGCAGCCCCCGCCCGGGACAGAGCTACGAGCAGTACTTC. The chain joins TRBV7-3 to TRBJ2-7; TRBD1 matches at 7 bases. CDR1 is SGHTA, CDR2 FQGTGA, per germline. The CDR3 is made up of 15 amino acids. The junction had 10 bases not matched to a gene; V was cut back by 5 bases and J by 3 bases.

This clonotype was detected many times. The V and J genes are TRBV11-3 and TRBJ2-3; D is ambiguous. The V end was cut by 5 bases, the J end by 0 bases, with 15 bases between. CDR3 size: 16 residues. The germline CDR1 and CDR2 sequences are SGHNT and YENEEA. CDR3 nucleotide sequence: TGTGCCAGCAGCCCCGGAAGGTCCGCTAGCACAGATACGCAGTATTTT. Translation: CASSPGRSASTDTQYF.

This clonotype has only a few counts. The rearrangement uses TRBV6-1 and TRBJ2-1, with TRBD1 matching over 8 bases. The CDR3 extends over 17 amino acids. The V gene end was trimmed by 5 bases and the J gene end by 7 bases; junction bases not matched to a gene: 16. CDR1 is MNHNS and CDR2 is SASEGT in the germline V gene. CDR3 sequence: CASSLAPGQGAKNEQFF. In nucleotides, the CDR3 is TGTGCCAGCAGTCTAGCCCCCGGGCAGGGGGCTAAGAATGAGCAGTTCTTC.

The chain links TRBV3-1 to TRBJ2-7, with D tentatively TRBD2 (5 bases). The germline V gene has CDR1 LGHDT and CDR2 YNNKEL (reference sequence). The CDR3 contains 19 residues. V lost 1 base to trimming and J lost 7 bases, with 29 bases between them. CDR3 loop: CASSQGVVKRSALIKEQYF. The CDR3, as DNA: TGTGCCAGCAGCCAAGGGGTCGTGAAGCGGTCCGCTCTCATAAAGGAGCAGTACTTC.

This clonotype was observed many times. This chain links TRBV27 with TRBJ2-2, with TRBD2 identical over 11 bases. The trim removed 5 bases at V and 2 bases at J, leaving 7 bases unmatched. The CDR3 runs 17 residues. Germline V gives CDR1 MNHEY, CDR2 SMNVEV (reference sequence). The CDR3 here is CASSTSGRSLNTGELFF. The CDR3 DNA sequence: TGTGCCAGCAGTACTAGCGGGAGATCCTTAAACACCGGGGAGCTGTTTTTT.

This clonotype was seen only a few times. The rearrangement joins TRBV5-1 to TRBJ2-5, with 9 bases matching TRBD2. Trimming removed 0 bases from V and 2 bases from J; junction bases left unmatched: 5. The CDR3 extends over 16 amino acids. From germline, CDR1 is SGHRS and CDR2 YFSETQ. The CDR3: CASSLELAGSQETQYF. In nucleotides, the CDR3 is TGCGCCAGCAGCTTGGAACTAGCGGGCTCACAAGAGACCCAGTACTTC. The complete variable domain, with remaining parts taken from reference TRBV5-1 and TRBJ2-5, reads KAGVTQTPRYLIKTRGQQVTLSCSPISGHRSVSWYQQTPGQGLQFLFEYFSETQRNKGNFPGRFSGRQFSNSRSEMNVSTLELGDSALYLCASSLELAGSQETQYFGPGTRLLVL.

The gene calls are TRBV20-1 and TRBJ2-2, with 7 positions matching TRBD2. Germline CDR1 DFQATT, CDR2 SNEGSKA (reference sequence). The CDR3 is 14 residues long. Trimming removed 3 bases from V and 2 bases from J; junction bases left unmatched: 3. CDR3 in amino acids: CSASPSGNTGELFF. In DNA, the CDR3 is TGCAGTGCTAGCCCTAGCGGAAACACCGGGGAGCTGTTTTTT.

This clonotype occurred many times. This rearrangement joins TRBV28 to TRBJ1-1; D may be TRBD1 (5 bases). Trimming removed 6 bases from V and 1 base from J, with 12 bases in between. Looked up from germline, CDR1 is MDHEN and CDR2 is SYDVKM. The CDR3 consists of 14 residues. The CDR3 DNA follows: TGTGCCAGCAGCTGGGACGCTCGGAACACTGAAGCTTTCTTT. It yields the protein CASSWDARNTEAFF. Looking up the rest from reference TRBV28 and TRBJ1-1 gives the full variable domain: DVKVTQSSRYLVKRTGEKVFLECVQDMDHENMFWYRQDPGLGLRLIYFSYDVKMKEKGDIPEGYSVSREKKERFSLILESASTNQTSMYLCASSWDARNTEAFFGQGTRLTVV.

The rearrangement joins TRBV5-8 to TRBJ1-1; unclear D gene. This CDR3 is built from 13 residues. Trimming cost V 0 bases and J 6 bases, with 9 bases left between them. Germline V gives CDR1 SGHTS, CDR2 YDEGEE. The CDR3 is CASSLAGYPEAFF. DNA of the CDR3: TGTGCCAGCAGCTTGGCCGGGTACCCTGAAGCTTTCTTT.

Only a few counts were recorded for this clonotype. The chain combines TRBV7-3 with TRBJ2-1, with 10 bases lining up with TRBD2. The length of the CDR3 is 16 residues. Germline CDR1 and CDR2: SGHTA and FQGTGA. V dropped 5 bases and J dropped 3; count of bases not matched to a gene: 7. CDR3 bases: TGTGCCAGCAGCCCTCTTACTAGCGGGAACTACAATGAGCAGTTCTTC. Translating it yields CASSPLTSGNYNEQFF.

The chain employs TRBV5-6 and TRBJ2-7; 9 bases agree with TRBD1. The germline V gene encodes CDR1 SGHDT and CDR2 YYEEEE. The length of the CDR3 is 17 residues. With 3 bases clipped from V and 0 bases from J, the junction kept 10 bases outside the gene matches. The CDR3 nucleotides are TGTGCCAGCAGCTCCGACTTAGAGGGACAGGGCTCCTACGAGCAGTACTTC. It is translated as CASSSDLEGQGSYEQYF.

This clonotype has just a few counts. The chain couples TRBV20-1 to TRBJ1-5; D is uncertain. Germline values: CDR1 DFQATT, CDR2 SNEGSKA (reference sequence). The CDR3 is 11 amino acids. V was shortened by 0 bases and J by 7 bases, with 4 bases between the two germline ends. This chain's CDR3 is CSARDSQPQHF. The CDR3 nucleotides are TGCAGTGCTAGAGATTCACAGCCCCAGCATTTT.

This clonotype was seen a few times. The V call is TRBV6-5, the J call TRBJ2-6; D unclear. From germline, CDR1 is MNHEY and CDR2 SVGAGI. The V and J ends lost 0 bases and 0 bases respectively, with 6 bases between them. This CDR3 has 16 residues. In DNA, the CDR3 is TGTGCCAGCAGTTACTCCGGTCGCTCTGGGGCCAACGTCCTGACTTTC. As protein: CASSYSGRSGANVLTF.

CDR3 coding DNA: TGTGCCAGCTCACCGGACTCGAACTCCTACGAGCAGTACTTC. This gives the protein CASSPDSNSYEQYF. The rearrangement joins TRBV18 to TRBJ2-7; tentative D call: TRBD2 (5 bases). CDR1 and CDR2 from the germline V gene are KGHSH and LQKENI. CDR3 length: 14 residues. Trimming shortened V by 3 bases and J by 0 bases, and 9 bases separated the two germline ends.

This clonotype was counted ten times or more. This rearrangement joins TRBV30 to TRBJ2-7; D not resolved. V lost 4 bases to trimming and J lost 9 bases, with 13 bases between them. The germline V gene encodes CDR1 GTSNPN and CDR2 SVGIG (reference sequence). This CDR3 has 11 amino acids. CDR3 nucleotides: TGTGCCTGGATGGACGACCTACGGCAGTACTTC. Its translation is CAWMDDLRQYF.

This clonotype was observed a handful of times. V usage is TRBV19 and J usage is TRBJ2-1; D perhaps matches TRBD2 (6 bases). The germline gives CDR1 LNHDA, CDR2 SQIVND (reference sequence). CDR3 length: 15 residues. Trimming took off 7 bases at V and 6 bases at J, with 19 bases between the two ends. CDR3 region: CASIGGEAEINEQFF. The DNA for the CDR3 is TGTGCCAGTATTGGTGGGGAGGCCGAGATCAATGAGCAGTTCTTC.

This clonotype was seen more than once but under ten times. The gene calls are TRBV12-3 or TRBV12-4 and TRBJ1-2; 10 bases are a match to TRBD1. The V segment lost 3 bases and the J segment 4 bases; nucleotides outside the gene matches: 5. This CDR3 spans 15 amino acids. The CDR3 DNA follows: TGTGCCAGCAGTTTGACAGGGGGCAATATCTATGGCTACACCTTC. Amino acids: CASSLTGGNIYGYTF.

This clonotype was counted many times. The chain uses TRBV20-1 and TRBJ2-3; 10 bases align to TRBD1. Losses at the gene ends were 3 bases for V and 5 bases for J; bases not matched to a gene: 8. The CDR3 length is 15 residues. The germline V gene has CDR1 DFQATT and CDR2 SNEGSKA (reference sequence). The CDR3 protein is CSASDDRGLKDTQYF. CDR3 nucleotides: TGCAGTGCTAGTGACGACAGGGGGCTTAAAGATACGCAGTATTTT.

The J gene is TRBJ2-1, the V gene TRBV11-3; no definite D call. V was shortened by 0 bases and J by 0 bases, with 9 bases between the two germline ends. The CDR3 totals 16 residues. CDR1 is SGHNT and CDR2 is YENEEA in the germline V gene. The CDR3 nucleotides are TGTGCCAGCAGCTTAGATCGGGTAAGCTCCTACAATGAGCAGTTCTTC. Translating it yields CASSLDRVSSYNEQFF.

This clonotype was counted only a few times. V is TRBV5-1 and J is TRBJ1-4, with D tentatively TRBD1 (5 bases). V dropped 0 bases and J dropped 0 bases, with 12 bases sitting between them. Germline V gene sequence: CDR1 SGHRS, CDR2 YFSETQ. This CDR3 is 17 amino acids long. The CDR3 nucleotides are TGCGCCAGCAGCTTGGACGGGGGGAGAGCAACTAATGAAAAACTGTTTTTT. Its translation: CASSLDGGRATNEKLFF.